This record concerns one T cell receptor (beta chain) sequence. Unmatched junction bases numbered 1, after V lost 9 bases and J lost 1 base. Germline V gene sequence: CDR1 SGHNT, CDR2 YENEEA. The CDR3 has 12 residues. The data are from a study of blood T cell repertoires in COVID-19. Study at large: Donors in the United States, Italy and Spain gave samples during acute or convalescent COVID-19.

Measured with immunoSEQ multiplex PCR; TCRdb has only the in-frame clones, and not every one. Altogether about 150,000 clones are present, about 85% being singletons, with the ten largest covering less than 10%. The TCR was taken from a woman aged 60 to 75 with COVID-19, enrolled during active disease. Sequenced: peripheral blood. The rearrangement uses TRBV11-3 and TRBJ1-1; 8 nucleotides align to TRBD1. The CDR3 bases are TGTGCCAGTGGACAGGGGAACACTGAAGCTTTCTTT. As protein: CASGQGNTEAFF.